The sequence of this TCR beta chain was determined in a study of T-cell memory formation after mild COVID-19. On the study more broadly: Clustering of TCRs was largely donor specific. Findings and limits, study-wide: Pre-infection memory held some responding clones, suggesting pre-existing cross-reactive T cells responded. Clones that contracted from day 15 to 85 had balanced CD4/CD8; later expanders were CD4+ biased.

Germline-derived CDR1 and CDR2 are SGHTS and YDEGEE. This CDR3 spans 11 amino acids. Between the trimmed V and J ends, which lost 4 bases and 5 bases, there was a span of 6 bases. This clonotype appeared a few times. The antigen is undetermined. TCRdb re-analysed the 5' RACE reads in MiXCR, keeping a single row per CDR3 protein. The sample shows just over 400,000 distinct CDR3 sequences, more than 20% of them seen only once. The material sequenced was PBMCs or a T cell subset sorted from them (not recorded which). The chain joins TRBV5-8 to TRBJ1-1; no definite D call. The clonotype comes from an adult woman who had mild COVID-19 (a few samples of this study predate the infection). Cell type and time point are not known. The CDR3 DNA follows: TGTGCCAGCAGCCGGAGGACTGAAGCTTTCTTT. Protein sequence: CASSRRTEAFF.